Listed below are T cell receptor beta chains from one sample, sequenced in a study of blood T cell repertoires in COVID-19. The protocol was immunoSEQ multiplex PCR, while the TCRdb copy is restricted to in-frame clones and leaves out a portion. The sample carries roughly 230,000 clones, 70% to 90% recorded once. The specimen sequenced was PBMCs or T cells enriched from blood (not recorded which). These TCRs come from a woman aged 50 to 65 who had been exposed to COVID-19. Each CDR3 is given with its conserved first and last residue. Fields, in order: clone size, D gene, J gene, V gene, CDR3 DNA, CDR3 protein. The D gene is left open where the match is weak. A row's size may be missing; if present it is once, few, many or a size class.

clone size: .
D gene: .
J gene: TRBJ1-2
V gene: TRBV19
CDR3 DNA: TGTGCCAGTAGTATAGGAGGGAACTATGGCTACACCTTC
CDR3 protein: CASSIGGNYGYTF

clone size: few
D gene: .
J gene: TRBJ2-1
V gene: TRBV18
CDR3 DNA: TGTGCCAGCTCACCCCGACAGGGAGGAGGAGATGAGCAGTTCTTC
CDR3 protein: CASSPRQGGGDEQFF

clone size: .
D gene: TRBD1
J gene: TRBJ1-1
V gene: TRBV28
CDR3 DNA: TGTGCCAGCAGTTTGAACAGGGGATTGAACACTGAAGCTTTCTTT
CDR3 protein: CASSLNRGLNTEAFF

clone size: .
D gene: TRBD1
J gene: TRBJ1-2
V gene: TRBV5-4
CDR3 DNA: TGTGCCAGCAGCGTTGACAGGGCGGTCTATGGCTACACCTTC
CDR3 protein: CASSVDRAVYGYTF

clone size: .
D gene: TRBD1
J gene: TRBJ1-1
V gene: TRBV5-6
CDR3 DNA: TGTGCCAGCAGCCTCGTTGGACAGGGCGGGAACACTGAAGCTTTCTTT
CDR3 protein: CASSLVGQGGNTEAFF

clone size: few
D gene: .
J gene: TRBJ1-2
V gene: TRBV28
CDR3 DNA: TGTGCCAGCCACAGGCCGGGAGGGTATGGCTACACCTTC
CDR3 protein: CASHRPGGYGYTF

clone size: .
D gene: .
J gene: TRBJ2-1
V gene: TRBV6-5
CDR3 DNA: TGTGCCAGCACGGGGTACAATGAGCAGTTCTTC
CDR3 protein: CASTGYNEQFF

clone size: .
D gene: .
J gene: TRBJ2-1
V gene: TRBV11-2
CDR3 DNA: TGTGCCAGCAGCTCCACACCGGGAGCCTACAATGAGCAGTTCTTC
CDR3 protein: CASSSTPGAYNEQFF

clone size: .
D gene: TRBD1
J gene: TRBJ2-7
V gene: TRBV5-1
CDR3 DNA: TGCGCCAGCAGCTTGGACGGACAGGGCTCCGAGCAGTACTTC
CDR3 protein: CASSLDGQGSEQYF

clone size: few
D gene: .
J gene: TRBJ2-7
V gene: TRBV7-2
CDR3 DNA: TGTGCCAGCAGCTTAGATGTGGACAGAAGCTCCTACGAGCAGTACTTC
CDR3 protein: CASSLDVDRSSYEQYF

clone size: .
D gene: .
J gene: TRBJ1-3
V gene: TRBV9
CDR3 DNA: TGTGCCAGCCAGGGACAACCCTCTGGAAACACCATATATTTT
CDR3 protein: CASQGQPSGNTIYF

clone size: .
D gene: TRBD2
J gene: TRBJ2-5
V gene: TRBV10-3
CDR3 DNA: TGTGCCATCAGTGAGCACCCCCTACTAGCGGAGCAAGAGACCCAGTACTTC
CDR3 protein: CAISEHPLLAEQETQYF

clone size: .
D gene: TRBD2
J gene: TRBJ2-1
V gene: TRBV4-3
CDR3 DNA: TGCGCCAGCAGCCAAGAGGGACTAGCGAATGAGCAGTTCTTC
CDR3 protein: CASSQEGLANEQFF

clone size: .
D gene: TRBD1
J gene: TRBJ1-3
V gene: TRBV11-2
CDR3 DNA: TGTGCCAGCAGCTCCAGAAGACAGGGACTCTCTGGAAACACCATATATTTT
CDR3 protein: CASSSRRQGLSGNTIYF

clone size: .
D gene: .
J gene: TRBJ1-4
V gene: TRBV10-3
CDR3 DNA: TGTGCCATCAGTGAAGGACAGTTCCATCCGAAACTGTTTTTT
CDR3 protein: CAISEGQFHPKLFF

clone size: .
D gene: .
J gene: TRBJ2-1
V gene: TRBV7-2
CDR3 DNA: TGTGCCAGCAGCTTACAGGCCTCCGCCGGCCGCGACAATGAGCAGTTCTTC
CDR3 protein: CASSLQASAGRDNEQFF

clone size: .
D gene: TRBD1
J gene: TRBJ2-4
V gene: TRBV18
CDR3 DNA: TGTGCCAGCTCACGCTCAGGGGGCTGGGACATTCAGTACTTC
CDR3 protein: CASSRSGGWDIQYF

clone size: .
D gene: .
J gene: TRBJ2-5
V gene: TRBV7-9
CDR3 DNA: TGTGCCAGCAGCTTATTCGGGGGGCGGGAAGAGACCCAGTACTTC
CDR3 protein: CASSLFGGREETQYF

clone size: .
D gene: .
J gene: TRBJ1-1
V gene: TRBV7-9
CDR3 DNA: TGTGCCAGCAGCACCCGGACAGACGTAACTGAAGCTTTCTTT
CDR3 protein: CASSTRTDVTEAFF

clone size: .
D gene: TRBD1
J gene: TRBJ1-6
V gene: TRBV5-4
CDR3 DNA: TGTGCCAGCAGCCTCGATTGGGACAGTAATTCACCCCTCCACTTT
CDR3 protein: CASSLDWDSNSPLHF

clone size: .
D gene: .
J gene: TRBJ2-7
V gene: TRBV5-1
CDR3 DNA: TGCGCCAGCAGCTTGGTTATGGACTCGGGCGAGCAGTACTTC
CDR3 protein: CASSLVMDSGEQYF

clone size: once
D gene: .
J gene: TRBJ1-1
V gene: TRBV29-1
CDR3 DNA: TGCAGCGTTGCGTGGCAGAACACTGAAGCTTTCTTT
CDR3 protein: CSVAWQNTEAFF

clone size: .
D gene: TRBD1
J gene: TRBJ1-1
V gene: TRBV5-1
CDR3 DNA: TGCGCCAGCAGCTTGGGACAGGGAGGCACTGAAGCTTTCTTT
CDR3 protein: CASSLGQGGTEAFF

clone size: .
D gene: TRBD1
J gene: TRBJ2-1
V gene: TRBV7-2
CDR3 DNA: TGTGCCAGCAGCTTAGATAGGGGGACAGCCAACTACAATGAGCAGTTCTTC
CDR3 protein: CASSLDRGTANYNEQFF

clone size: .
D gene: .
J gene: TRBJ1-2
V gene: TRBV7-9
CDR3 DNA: TGTGCCAGCAGCTCGCCCCGGTCTGACTTCTACACCTTC
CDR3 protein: CASSSPRSDFYTF

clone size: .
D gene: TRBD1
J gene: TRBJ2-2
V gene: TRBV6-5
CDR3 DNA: TGTGCCAGCAGGGGACAGGGGAACACCGGGGAGCTGTTTTTT
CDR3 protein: CASRGQGNTGELFF

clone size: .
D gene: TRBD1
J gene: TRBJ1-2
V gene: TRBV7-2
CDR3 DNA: TGTGCCAGCAGCTTAGCGTTAAAGGACAGGGCTGGCTACACCTTC
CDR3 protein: CASSLALKDRAGYTF

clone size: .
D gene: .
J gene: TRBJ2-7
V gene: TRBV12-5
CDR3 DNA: TGTGCTAGTGGTTTGCTCTACGAGCAGTACTTC
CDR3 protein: CASGLLYEQYF

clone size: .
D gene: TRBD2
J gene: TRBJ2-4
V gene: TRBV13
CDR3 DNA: TGTGCCAGCAGCTCACTTCCCCCATTTAGCGGGGGGGGACCTAACATTCAGTACTTC
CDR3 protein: CASSSLPPFSGGGPNIQYF

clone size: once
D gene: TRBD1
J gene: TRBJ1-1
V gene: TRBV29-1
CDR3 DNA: TGCAGCGTGGTAAGACAGGGTGGGTGGAGGACTGAAGCTTTCTTT
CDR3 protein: CSVVRQGGWRTEAFF

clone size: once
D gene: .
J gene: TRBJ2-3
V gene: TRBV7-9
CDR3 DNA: TGTGCCAGCAGCTTGCGGCAGGGCGGGGTCACAGATACGCAGTATTTT
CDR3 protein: CASSLRQGGVTDTQYF

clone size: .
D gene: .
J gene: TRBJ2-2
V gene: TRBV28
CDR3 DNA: TGTGCCAGCAGTTTAAGTACAGGCCTAAACACCGGGGAGCTGTTTTTT
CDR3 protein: CASSLSTGLNTGELFF

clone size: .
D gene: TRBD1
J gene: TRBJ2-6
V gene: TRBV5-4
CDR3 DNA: TGTGCCAGCAGCTTGGAACGACAGGGGGGAGGCTCTGGGGCCAACGTCCTGACTTTC
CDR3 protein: CASSLERQGGGSGANVLTF

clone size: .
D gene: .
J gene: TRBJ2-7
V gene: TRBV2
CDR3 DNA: TGTGCCAGCAGTGGGACGGAGGGGAAGCAGTACTTC
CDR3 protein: CASSGTEGKQYF

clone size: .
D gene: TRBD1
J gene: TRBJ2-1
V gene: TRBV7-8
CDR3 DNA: TGTGCCAGCAGCTTAGTAACGGCAGGGGGAAACAATGAGCAGTTCTTC
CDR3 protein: CASSLVTAGGNNEQFF

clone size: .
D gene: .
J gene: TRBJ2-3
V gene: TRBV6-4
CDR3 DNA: TGTGCCAGCAGTGTTGGCGGTTCTAGCACAGATACGCAGTATTTT
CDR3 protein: CASSVGGSSTDTQYF

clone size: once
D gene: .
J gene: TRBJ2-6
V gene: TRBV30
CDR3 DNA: TGTGCCTGGACAGGGGCGCCCAGGCTGTGGGGGGCCAACGTCCTGACTTTC
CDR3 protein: CAWTGAPRLWGANVLTF

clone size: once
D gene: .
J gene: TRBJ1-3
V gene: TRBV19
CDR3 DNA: TGTGCCAGTAGCATGCACCAGTTTGGCGGAAACACCATATATTTT
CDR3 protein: CASSMHQFGGNTIYF

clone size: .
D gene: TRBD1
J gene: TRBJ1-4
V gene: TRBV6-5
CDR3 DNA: TGTGCCAGCAGGAGGGGGCTCGGTAATGAAAAACTGTTTTTT
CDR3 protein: CASRRGLGNEKLFF

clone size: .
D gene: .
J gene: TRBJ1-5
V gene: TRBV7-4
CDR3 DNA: TGTGCCAGCAGCACCCCGGAAGGCGGTTTTAGCAATCAGCCCCAGCATTTT
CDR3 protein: CASSTPEGGFSNQPQHF

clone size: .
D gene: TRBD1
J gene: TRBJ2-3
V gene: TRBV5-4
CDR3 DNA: TGTGCCAGTTGCCGGGACAGGGACACAGATACGCAGTATTTT
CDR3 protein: CASCRDRDTDTQYF

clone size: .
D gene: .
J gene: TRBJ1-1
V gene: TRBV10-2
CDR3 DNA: TGCGCCATCCAGGGTGCAGCCACTGAAGCTTTCTTT
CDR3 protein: CAIQGAATEAFF